The 26 T cell receptor beta chains below all came from one sample that was sequenced in a study of Graves' ophthalmopathy and Graves' hyperthyroidism. Transcripts of RNA were the source for amplifying TCR beta CDR3 regions. Second-round multiplex PCR came after a first-round RT-PCR that employed HTBI primers. TCRdb processed the multiplex PCR reads anew with MiXCR; each CDR3 protein has one entry. The sample shows about 590,000 distinct CDR3 sequences, roughly 40% of them seen only once. The sample consisted of peripheral blood or thyroid tissue (not recorded which). The receptors here all came from an adult man with Graves' hyperthyroidism.

The chain uses TRBV9 and TRBJ1-5; TRBD1 aligns across 10 bases. V was clipped by 0 bases and J by 3 bases; unmatched bases: 6. This CDR3 region has 17 residues. CDR1 is SGDLS and CDR2 is YYNGEE in the germline V gene. The CDR3 here is CASSVEPGTGDNQPQHF. CDR3 nucleotide sequence: TGTGCCAGCAGCGTAGAACCGGGGACAGGGGACAATCAGCCCCAGCATTTT.

The chain combines TRBV5-4 with TRBJ2-6; TRBD1 matches 7 bases. V was clipped by 2 bases and J by 2 bases; unmatched bases: 4. The CDR3 covers 16 residues. Germline V CDR1 and CDR2: SGHNT, YYREEE (reference sequence). The CDR3 spells CASSFRQGTGANVLTF. The CDR3 nucleotides are TGTGCCAGCAGCTTCCGACAGGGTACTGGGGCCAACGTCCTGACTTTC.

This clonotype was picked up a small number of times. This may stem from a read error, because a much larger clone lies one nucleotide away. The V gene is TRBV29-1, the J gene TRBJ2-7; D is perhaps TRBD2 (6 bases). There are 14 residues in the CDR3. The germline V gene has CDR1 SQVTM and CDR2 ANQGSEA. In DNA, the CDR3 is TGCAACGTTGGAGGGCCCACGAGCTCCTACGAGCAGTACTTC. It codes for CNVGGPTSSYEQYF.

A few counts support this clonotype. This chain connects TRBV7-3 to TRBJ2-2; 7 positions agree with TRBD1. Trimming at V came to 5 bases and at J to 0 bases, leaving 12 bases not matched to a gene. CDR1 SGHTA and CDR2 FQGTGA come from the germline V gene. The CDR3 spans 18 residues. The CDR3 spells CASSQGAIGTANTGELFF. In nucleotides, the CDR3 is TGTGCCAGCAGCCAAGGGGCCATCGGGACAGCGAACACCGGGGAGCTGTTTTTT.

The CDR3 DNA is TGTGCCAGCAGCGTAGGCGACAGGGGGTCCTACGAGCAGTACTTC. Translation gives CASSVGDRGSYEQYF. The genes are TRBV9 and TRBJ2-7, with 9 bases identical to TRBD1. Germline V gene lookup returns CDR1 SGDLS and CDR2 YYNGEE. The CDR3 covers 15 residues. V dropped 0 bases and J dropped 1; count of bases not matched to a gene: 2.

The rearrangement links TRBV28 to TRBJ1-3; D remains ambiguous. CDR3 length: 15 residues. Trimming left V 5 bases short and J 0 bases short, with 11 bases between. The germline gives CDR1 MDHEN, CDR2 SYDVKM. The CDR3 protein is CASSPWGDSGNTIYF. CDR3 sequence (DNA): TGTGCCAGCAGTCCCTGGGGAGACTCTGGAAACACCATATATTTT.

This clonotype was observed a few times. The rearrangement joins TRBV5-1 to TRBJ2-5; tentative D call: TRBD1 (6 bases). CDR1 and CDR2 from the germline V gene are SGHRS and YFSETQ. V was trimmed by 3 bases and J by 2 bases, leaving 11 bases between them. The CDR3 consists of 14 residues. The chain's CDR3 is CASSSTGPQETQYF. For the CDR3, the DNA is TGCGCCAGCAGCTCGACAGGTCCTCAAGAGACCCAGTACTTC.

This clonotype was recorded at least ten times. The V call is TRBV29-1, the J call TRBJ2-5; D perhaps matches TRBD2 (6 bases). The ends were cut back, 1 base at V and 5 bases at J, with 14 bases in the middle. The germline V gene has CDR1 SQVTM and CDR2 ANQGSEA. The CDR3 covers 14 residues. DNA for the CDR3: TGCAGCGTTGAAGTAGGAGGGGTCGGGGAGACCCAGTACTTC. This translates into CSVEVGGVGETQYF.

This clonotype was recorded at least ten times. This sequence joins TRBV7-8 and TRBJ2-7, with 8 bases matching TRBD2. This CDR3 has 15 amino acids. Germline assignment: CDR1 SGHVS and CDR2 FQNEAQ. The V and J ends lost 0 bases and 3 bases, in that order; junction bases with no gene match: 4. The CDR3 coding sequence is TGTGCCAGCAGCTTAGCGCCGGCGGGGGGCTACGAGCAGTACTTC. Translation gives CASSLAPAGGYEQYF.

This clonotype was observed at least ten times. This rearrangement joins TRBV29-1 to TRBJ1-1, with no clear D. This CDR3 has 12 residues. V was trimmed by 4 bases and J by 4 bases, leaving 10 bases between them. Germline assignment: CDR1 SQVTM and CDR2 ANQGSEA. The CDR3 region has the DNA TGCAGCGTTGTTCGGGTAGCCACTGAAGCTTTCTTT. This sequence encodes CSVVRVATEAFF.

The chain recombines TRBV29-1 with TRBJ1-5; maybe TRBD1 (5 bases). Looked up from germline, CDR1 is SQVTM and CDR2 is ANQGSEA. Trimming took off 8 bases at V and 0 bases at J, with 20 bases between the two ends. The CDR3 sequence is 16 residues long. CDR3 bases: TGCAGCCTCTACCCCGGGACTCGGAATAGCAATCAGCCCCAGCATTTT. It specifies CSLYPGTRNSNQPQHF.

The CDR3: CASSDPPLGLGDYEQYF. The CDR3 DNA is TGTGCCAGCAGTGATCCCCCGCTGGGGTTGGGGGACTACGAGCAGTACTTC. V is TRBV6-5 and J is TRBJ2-7; D assignment may be TRBD1 or TRBD2 (5 bases each). The CDR3 runs to 17 residues. The V and J ends lost 5 bases and 3 bases respectively, with 23 bases between them. CDR1 is MNHEY and CDR2 is SVGAGI in the germline V gene.

This clonotype has a count of ten or more. The V and J genes are TRBV29-1 and TRBJ1-5, with TRBD1 matching 7 bases. The length of the CDR3 is 12 residues. CDR1 is SQVTM and CDR2 is ANQGSEA in the germline V gene. With V trimmed by 7 bases and J by 5 bases, 5 bases remained unmatched. CDR3 amino acids: CSARGEDQPQHF. CDR3 DNA sequence: TGCAGCGCCAGGGGGGAGGATCAGCCCCAGCATTTT. The full variable domain, completed using reference TRBV29-1 and TRBJ1-5, is SAVISQKPSRDICQRGTSLTIQCQVDSQVTMMFWYRQQPGQSLTLIATANQGSEATYESGFVIDKFPISRPNLTFSTLTVSNMSPEDSSIYLCSARGEDQPQHFGDGTRLSIL.

Many counts were recorded for this clonotype. This chain links TRBV5-1 with TRBJ2-7; D is ambiguous. In germline, CDR1 is SGHRS, CDR2 YFSETQ. The CDR3 runs 13 residues. The ends were cut back, 4 bases at V and 2 bases at J, with 10 bases in the middle. CDR3 nucleotides: TGCGCCAGCAGCGCCCGTGGACCCTACGAGCAGTACTTC. Its translation: CASSARGPYEQYF.

Ten or more counts support this clonotype. Written as DNA, the CDR3 is TGCAGCGTAGTGACAGGCGTCTATTACTATGGCTACACCTTC. Its protein is CSVVTGVYYYGYTF. The chain links TRBV29-1 to TRBJ1-2, with D tentatively TRBD1 (6 bases). Trimming removed 6 bases at V and 3 bases at J, with 17 bases between. CDR3 length equals 14 residues. Germline values: CDR1 SQVTM, CDR2 ANQGSEA.

The chain carries TRBV20-1 and TRBJ2-6, with a possible D match to TRBD1 (6 bases). V shed 1 base and J shed 10 bases, with 11 bases lying between them. The CDR3 length is 13 residues. Germline CDR1 reads DFQATT; CDR2 reads SNEGSKA (reference sequence). The CDR3 sequence is CSARADRQNVLTF. The CDR3 nucleotides read TGCAGTGCTAGAGCGGACAGACAAAACGTCCTGACTTTC.

A note on this clonotype: This may be a read error, as it is one base from a much larger clone. The V gene is TRBV9, the J gene TRBJ1-2; D is perhaps TRBD1 (5 bases). The length of the CDR3 is 17 residues. CDR1 and CDR2 from the germline V gene are SGDLS and YYNGEE. CDR3 amino acids: CASSPMGGGNYPYGCTF. CDR3 in DNA: TGTGCCAGCAGCCCCATGGGGGGGGGAAACTACCCCTATGGCTGCACCTTC.

The chain carries TRBV9 and TRBJ2-7, with 12 bases aligning to TRBD2. Germline CDR1 and CDR2: SGDLS and YYNGEE. CDR3 size: 15 residues. Trimming removed 4 bases from V and 4 bases from J; junction bases left unmatched: 6. CDR3 DNA: TGTGCCAGCAGCAAAGCCGGGACTAGCGGGTACGAGCAGTACTTC. It specifies CASSKAGTSGYEQYF. The full variable domain, in which reference TRBV9 and TRBJ2-7 provide the parts outside the CDR3, is DSGVTQTPKHLITATGQRVTLRCSPRSGDLSVYWYQQSLDQGLQFLIQYYNGEERAKGNILERFSAQQFPDLHSELNLSSLELGDSALYFCASSKAGTSGYEQYFGPGTRLTVT.

Only one count was recorded for this clonotype. At one of its ends the junction is not consistent with the germline gene, which may arise from a read error. The chain uses TRBV5-1 and TRBJ1-1, with D tentatively TRBD1 (5 bases). Germline assignment: CDR1 SGHRS and CDR2 YFSETQ. The CDR3 consists of 12 residues. The CDR3 nucleotides are TGCGCCAGCAGCCTCACAGGCACTGGAGCTTTCTTT. Translation: CASSLTGTGAFF. Filled out from reference TRBV5-1 and TRBJ1-1, the complete variable domain reads KAGVTQTPRYLIKTRGQQVTLSCSPISGHRSVSWYQQTPGQGLQFLFEYFSETQRNKGNFPGRFSGRQFSNSRSEMNVSTLELGDSALYLCASSLTGTGAFFGQGTRLTVV.

This chain uses TRBV27 with TRBJ1-2, with a tentative D call TRBD1 (6 bases). The germline CDR1 and CDR2 sequences are MNHEY and SMNVEV (reference sequence). Trimming took 4 bases from V and 3 from J, leaving 9 bases between them. This CDR3 region has 13 residues. CDR3 nucleotide sequence: TGTGCCAGCAGTTCAAACAGGGACTATGGCTACACCTTC. Translation: CASSSNRDYGYTF.

For this clonotype: An end of the junction differs from the germline gene, which may be a read error. The V and J genes are TRBV25-1 and TRBJ1-4, with 7 nucleotides matching TRBD1. Germline V CDR1 and CDR2: MGHDK, SYGVNS. The CDR3 totals 13 residues. CDR3 sequence (DNA): TGTACCAGCAGTGGACCGACAGGGAGTAAACTGTTTTTT. Encoded protein: CTSSGPTGSKLFF.

At least ten counts were recorded for this clonotype. The V gene is TRBV5-1, the J gene TRBJ1-5; TRBD1 matches 7 bases. Germline values: CDR1 SGHRS, CDR2 YFSETQ. J lost 4 bases, V lost 4 bases, and 5 bases had no gene match. The CDR3 extends over 14 amino acids. For the CDR3, the DNA is TGCGCCAGCAGCGCGGGGACAGCGAATCAGCCCCAGCATTTT. Amino acid sequence: CASSAGTANQPQHF.

This clonotype was seen repeatedly, ten times or more. The CDR3: CASSLLSPTYEKLFF. DNA of the CDR3: TGTGCCAGCAGCCTTCTTTCCCCGACGTATGAAAAACTGTTTTTT. The chain joins TRBV12-3 or TRBV12-4 to TRBJ1-4; D unresolved. The CDR3 has 15 residues. V lost 6 bases and J 6 bases, leaving 17 bases between the germline ends.

The gene calls are TRBV6-5 and TRBJ1-1; D gene uncertain. Germline V gene data show CDR1 as MNHEY and CDR2 as SVGAGI. Trimming removed 2 bases at V and 3 bases at J, with 10 bases between. This CDR3 contains 14 residues. The CDR3 loop is CASSYRGDHTEAFF. For the CDR3, the DNA is TGTGCCAGCAGTTACCGGGGTGACCACACTGAAGCTTTCTTT.

V usage is TRBV20-1 and J usage is TRBJ2-5, with a tentative D call TRBD1 (5 bases). The CDR3 is 15 residues long. CDR1 is DFQATT and CDR2 is SNEGSKA in the germline V gene (reference sequence). The V end was cut by 0 bases, the J end by 0 bases, with 11 bases between. The CDR3 DNA reads TGCAGTGCTAGAGATCTCCGACAGCACCAAGAGACCCAGTACTTC. Encoded protein: CSARDLRQHQETQYF.

This clonotype was found once. The chain is built from TRBV29-1 and TRBJ1-1, with D tentatively TRBD1 (5 bases). Germline V gives CDR1 SQVTM, CDR2 ANQGSEA. This CDR3 has 13 amino acids. V was trimmed by 8 bases and J by 4 bases, leaving 17 bases between them. CDR3: CSLPAGSGTEAFF. In DNA, the CDR3 is TGCAGCTTACCCGCAGGGAGCGGCACTGAAGCTTTCTTT.